This T cell receptor (beta chain) came from a study of somatic mutations in cytotoxic T cells in rheumatoid arthritis. In the authors' methods: Patient CD8+ clones bigger than 1% seldom lined up with published virus-specific TCRB sequences. The protocol was immunoSEQ multiplex PCR, while the TCRdb copy is restricted to in-frame clones and leaves out a portion. The DNA gave D and trimming, while V, J and clone size come from that table. The profile shows some 9,300 clones, about 93% of them singletons. The investigators isolated CD4+ and CD8+ cells by positive magnetic bead selection and checked their purity by flow cytometry. Deletions cut 8 bases from V and 8 bases from J, with 12 bases between. The CDR3 contains 12 residues. CDR1 LNHNV and CDR2 YYDKDF come from the germline V gene (reference sequence).

The chain carries TRBV15 and TRBJ1-4; unclear D gene. The TCR was taken from a woman aged 18-29 years with rheumatoid arthritis. The sequenced material came from CD8+ T cells sorted from blood. The CDR3 DNA reads as TGTGCCACCTCCGGCGGTGGGGAAAAACTGTTTTTT. Encoded protein: CATSGGGEKLFF.